The rows below give T cell receptor beta chains drawn from one sample of a study of T cell changes during pregnancy in multiple sclerosis. Sequencing was performed with immunoSEQ multiplex PCR; in TCRdb, only in-frame clones are kept and a portion is missing. This sample has more than 85,000 clones; roughly 93% occur once, and the top ten carry roughly 1%. The input for sequencing was peripheral blood, taken before pregnancy. Every receptor here comes from a female donor with multiple sclerosis, enrolled in a pregnancy study. Both conserved end residues are part of each CDR3. The D gene is left open where the match is weak. The size field is filled for only some rows; it gives once, few, many or a size class.

j_call	clone_size	v_call	d_call	cdr3_nt	cdr3_aa
TRBJ2-1	-	TRBV13	TRBD2	TGTGCCAGCAGCTCGAGACTAGCGGGAGGCTCGGACTCCTACAATGAGCAGTTCTTC	CASSSRLAGGSDSYNEQFF
TRBJ1-1	-	TRBV5-8	-	TGTGCCAGCAGCTTGGGGCAGTCCACTGAAGCTTTCTTT	CASSLGQSTEAFF
TRBJ2-7	-	TRBV27	-	TGTGCCAGCAGTCTAAGGACAGCGAAGAACTACGAGCAGTACTTC	CASSLRTAKNYEQYF
TRBJ2-2	-	TRBV7-3	TRBD2	TGTGCCAGCAGCTTATCGGGAGGGTCTGACACCGGGGAGCTGTTTTTT	CASSLSGGSDTGELFF
TRBJ1-5	-	TRBV5-6	-	TGTGCCAGCAGCTTGGCCTGGGACACTGATCAGCCCCAGCATTTT	CASSLAWDTDQPQHF
TRBJ1-4	few	TRBV5-6	-	TGTGCCAGCAGCTTCGCAGGGCGGGAAAAACTGTTTTTT	CASSFAGREKLFF
TRBJ1-5	-	TRBV6-5	-	TGTGCCAGCAGTTACTCCGGCAGGGCTCTGAATCAGCCCCAGCATTTT	CASSYSGRALNQPQHF
TRBJ2-7	-	TRBV5-1	-	TGCGCCAGCAGCTGGTCAGGACAGAACTACTACGAGCAGTACTTC	CASSWSGQNYYEQYF
TRBJ2-7	once	TRBV29-1	-	TGCAGCGTGTCCCGACATCTAACCTACGAGCAGTACTTC	CSVSRHLTYEQYF
TRBJ1-5	-	TRBV19	TRBD1	TGTGCCAGTAGATCGACAGGGGGCAACAATCAGCCCCAGCATTTT	CASRSTGGNNQPQHF
TRBJ1-3	-	TRBV7-2	-	TGTGCCAGCAGCTCTGAGAGCACCATATATTTT	CASSSESTIYF
TRBJ2-1	-	TRBV2	-	TGTGCCAGCAGTGGGGGACGGGGGGAGCAGTTCTTC	CASSGGRGEQFF
TRBJ2-7	-	TRBV5-5	TRBD2	TGTGCCAGCAGCTCGGGGGGGGGAGAGTTGGACGAGCAGTACTTC	CASSSGGGELDEQYF
TRBJ2-7	once	TRBV4-1	TRBD1	TGCGCCAGCAGCCAAGTACAGGGGGCGACCTACGAGCAGTACTTC	CASSQVQGATYEQYF
TRBJ2-3	-	TRBV6-5	-	TGTGCCAGCAGTTACCATGCCTCAGTAGATACGCAGTATTTT	CASSYHASVDTQYF
TRBJ2-5	-	TRBV5-1	TRBD2	TGCGCCAGCAGCTTGGTTCTAGCGGGAGATCAAGAGACCCAGTACTTC	CASSLVLAGDQETQYF
TRBJ1-1	-	TRBV2	-	TGTGCCAGCAGAACACATACGACTGAAGCTTTCTTT	CASRTHTTEAFF
TRBJ1-5	-	TRBV4-1	-	TGCGCCAGCAGCCAAGAAGGAGACAATCAGCCCCAGCATTTT	CASSQEGDNQPQHF
TRBJ1-1	-	TRBV6-5	-	TGTGCCAGCAGTACCCGGAGCGGGAACACTGAAGCTTTCTTT	CASSTRSGNTEAFF
TRBJ2-5	-	TRBV19	TRBD2	TGTGCCAGTAGTATCAGGGTAGATAGCGGGAGACGGGAGACCCAGTACTTC	CASSIRVDSGRRETQYF
TRBJ1-1	-	TRBV4-2	TRBD1	TGTGCCAGCAGCATTGGGACAGGGCAGGACACTGAAGCTTTCTTT	CASSIGTGQDTEAFF